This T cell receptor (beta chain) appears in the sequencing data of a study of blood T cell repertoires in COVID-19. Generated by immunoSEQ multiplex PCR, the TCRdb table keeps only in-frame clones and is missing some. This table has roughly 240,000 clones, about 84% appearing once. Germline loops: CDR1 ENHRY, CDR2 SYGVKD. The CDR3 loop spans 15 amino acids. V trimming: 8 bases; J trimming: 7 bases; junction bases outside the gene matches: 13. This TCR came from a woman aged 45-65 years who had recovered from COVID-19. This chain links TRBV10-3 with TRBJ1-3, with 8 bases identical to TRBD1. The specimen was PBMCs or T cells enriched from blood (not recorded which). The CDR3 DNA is TGTGCCATCTCGGCCAGGGGGCCAAATCGGAACACCATATATTTT. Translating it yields CAISARGPNRNTIYF.